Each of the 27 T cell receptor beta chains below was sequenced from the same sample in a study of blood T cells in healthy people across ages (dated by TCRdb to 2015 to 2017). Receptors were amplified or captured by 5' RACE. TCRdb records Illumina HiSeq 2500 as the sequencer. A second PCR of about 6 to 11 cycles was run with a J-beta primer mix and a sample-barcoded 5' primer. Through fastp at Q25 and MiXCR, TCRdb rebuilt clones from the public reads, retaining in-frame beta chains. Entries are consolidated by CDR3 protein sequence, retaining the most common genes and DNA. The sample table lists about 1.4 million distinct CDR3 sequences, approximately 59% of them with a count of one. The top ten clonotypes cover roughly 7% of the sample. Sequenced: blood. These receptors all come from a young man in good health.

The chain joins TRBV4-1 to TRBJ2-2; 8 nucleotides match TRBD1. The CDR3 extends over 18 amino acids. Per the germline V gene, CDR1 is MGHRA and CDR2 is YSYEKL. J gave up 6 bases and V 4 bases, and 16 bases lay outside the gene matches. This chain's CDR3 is CASSLRGPETGDAGELFF. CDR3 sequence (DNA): TGCGCCAGCAGCCTCCGGGGCCCGGAGACAGGGGACGCCGGGGAGCTGTTTTTT.

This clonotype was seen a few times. The CDR3 DNA reads as TGTGCCAGCAGCCCGAGAACCGGGACTCACAATGAGCAGTTCTTC. This translates into CASSPRTGTHNEQFF. The J gene is TRBJ2-1, the V gene TRBV11-2; D possibly corresponds to TRBD2 (6 bases). Per the germline V gene, CDR1 is SGHAT and CDR2 is FQNNGV. The CDR3 extends over 15 amino acids. Trimming left V 5 bases short and J 5 bases short, with 16 bases between.

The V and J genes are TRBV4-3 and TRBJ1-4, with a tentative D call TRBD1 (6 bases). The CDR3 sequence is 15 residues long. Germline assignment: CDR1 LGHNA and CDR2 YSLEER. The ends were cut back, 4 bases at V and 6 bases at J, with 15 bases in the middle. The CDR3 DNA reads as TGCGCCAGCAGCCCTCTGATGGGGGCTGATGAAAAACTGTTTTTT. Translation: CASSPLMGADEKLFF.

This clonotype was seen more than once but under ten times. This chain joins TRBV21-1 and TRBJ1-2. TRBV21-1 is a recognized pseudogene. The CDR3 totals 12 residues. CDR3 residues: CASRAANYGYTF. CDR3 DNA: TGTGCCAGCAGGGCCGCTAACTATGGCTACACCTTC.

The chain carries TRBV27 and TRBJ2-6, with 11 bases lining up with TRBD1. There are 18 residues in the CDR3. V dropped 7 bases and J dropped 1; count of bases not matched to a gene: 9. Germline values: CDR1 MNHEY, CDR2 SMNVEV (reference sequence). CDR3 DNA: TGTGCCAGCACCCCGGTGGGACAGGGGGTATCTGGGGCCAACGTCCTGACTTTC. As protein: CASTPVGQGVSGANVLTF.

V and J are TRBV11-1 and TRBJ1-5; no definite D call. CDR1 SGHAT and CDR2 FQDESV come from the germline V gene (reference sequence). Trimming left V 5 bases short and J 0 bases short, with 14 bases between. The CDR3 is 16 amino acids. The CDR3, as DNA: TGTGCCAGCAGCCTGGACGGAAGATATAGCAATCAGCCCCAGCATTTT. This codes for CASSLDGRYSNQPQHF.

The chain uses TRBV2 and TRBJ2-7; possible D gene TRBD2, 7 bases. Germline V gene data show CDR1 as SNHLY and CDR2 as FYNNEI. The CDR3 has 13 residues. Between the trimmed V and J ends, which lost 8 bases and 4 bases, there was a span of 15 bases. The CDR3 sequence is CASFSGGQYEQYF. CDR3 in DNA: TGTGCCAGCTTCTCCGGGGGGCAGTACGAGCAGTACTTC.

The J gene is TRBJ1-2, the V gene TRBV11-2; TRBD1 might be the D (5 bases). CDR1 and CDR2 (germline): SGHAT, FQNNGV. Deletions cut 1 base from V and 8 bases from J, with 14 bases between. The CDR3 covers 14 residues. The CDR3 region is CASSLAGAVGGYTF. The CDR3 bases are TGTGCCAGCAGCTTAGCCGGGGCCGTTGGGGGCTACACCTTC.

This CDR3 reads CASSFNPSEGLMYF. The CDR3 DNA reads TGTGCCAGCAGTTTTAACCCTTCAGAGGGGCTTATGTACTTC. This sequence joins TRBV12-3 or TRBV12-4 and TRBJ2-7; tentatively, D is TRBD1 or TRBD2 (5 bases each). Trimming stripped 3 bases from V and 12 bases from J, with 21 bases between. This CDR3 is built from 14 residues.

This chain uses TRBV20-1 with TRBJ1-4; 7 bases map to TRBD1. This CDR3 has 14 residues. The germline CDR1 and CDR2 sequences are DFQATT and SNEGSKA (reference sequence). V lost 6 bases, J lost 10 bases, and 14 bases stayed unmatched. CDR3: CSAPKTGVIGKLFF. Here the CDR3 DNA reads TGCAGTGCCCCGAAAACAGGGGTTATCGGAAAACTGTTTTTT.

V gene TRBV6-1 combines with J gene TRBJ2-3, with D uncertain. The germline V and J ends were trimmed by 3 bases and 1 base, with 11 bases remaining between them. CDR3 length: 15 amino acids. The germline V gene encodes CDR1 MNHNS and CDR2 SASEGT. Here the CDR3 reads CASSDPLQGTDTQYF. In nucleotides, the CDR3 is TGTGCCAGCAGTGACCCACTCCAGGGCACAGATACGCAGTATTTT.

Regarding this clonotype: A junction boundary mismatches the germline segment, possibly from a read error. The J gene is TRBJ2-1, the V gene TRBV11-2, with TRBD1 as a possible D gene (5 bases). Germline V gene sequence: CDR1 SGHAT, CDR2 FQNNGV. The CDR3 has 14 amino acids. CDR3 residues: CAGSLDGQGWEQFF. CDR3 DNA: TGTGCCGGCAGCTTAGATGGTCAGGGCTGGGAGCAGTTCTTC.

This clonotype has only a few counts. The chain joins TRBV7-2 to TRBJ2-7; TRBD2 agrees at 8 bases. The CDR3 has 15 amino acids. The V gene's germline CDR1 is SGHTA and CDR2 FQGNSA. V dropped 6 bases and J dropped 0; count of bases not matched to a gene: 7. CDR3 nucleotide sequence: TGTGCCAGCAGTGTAACGGGGGGGGCCTCCTACGAGCAGTACTTC. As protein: CASSVTGGASYEQYF. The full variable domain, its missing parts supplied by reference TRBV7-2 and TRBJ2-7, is GAGVSQSPSNKVTEKGKDVELRCDPISGHTALYWYRQSLGQGLEFLIYFQGNSAPDKSGLPSDRFSAERTGGSVSTLTIQRTQQEDSAVYLCASSVTGGASYEQYFGPGTRLTVT.

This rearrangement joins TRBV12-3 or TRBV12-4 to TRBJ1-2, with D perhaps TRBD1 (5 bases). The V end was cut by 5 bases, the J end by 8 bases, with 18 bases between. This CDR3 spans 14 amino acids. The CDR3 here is CASSTGLRGDGYTF. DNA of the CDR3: TGTGCCAGCAGTACCGGGCTCCGCGGGGACGGCTACACCTTC.

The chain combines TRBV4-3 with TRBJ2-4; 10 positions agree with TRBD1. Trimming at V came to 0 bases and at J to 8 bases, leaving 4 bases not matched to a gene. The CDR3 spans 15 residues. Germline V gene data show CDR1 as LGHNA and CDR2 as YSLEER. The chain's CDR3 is CASSQDRDRGDIQYF. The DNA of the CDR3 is TGCGCCAGCAGCCAAGACCGGGACAGGGGTGACATTCAGTACTTC.

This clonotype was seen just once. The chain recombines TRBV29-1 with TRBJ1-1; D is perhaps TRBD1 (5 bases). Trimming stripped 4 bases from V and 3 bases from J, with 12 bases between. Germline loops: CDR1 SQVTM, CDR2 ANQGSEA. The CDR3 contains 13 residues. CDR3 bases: TGCAGCGTTGGAGGCCGGGGGGACACTGAAGCTTTCTTT. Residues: CSVGGRGDTEAFF.

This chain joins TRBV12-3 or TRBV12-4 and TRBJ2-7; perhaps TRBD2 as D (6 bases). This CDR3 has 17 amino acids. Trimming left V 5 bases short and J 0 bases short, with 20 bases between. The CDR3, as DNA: TGTGCCAGCAGTCTGGGACTCCTGGGCAATCCCTCCTACGAGCAGTACTTC. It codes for CASSLGLLGNPSYEQYF.

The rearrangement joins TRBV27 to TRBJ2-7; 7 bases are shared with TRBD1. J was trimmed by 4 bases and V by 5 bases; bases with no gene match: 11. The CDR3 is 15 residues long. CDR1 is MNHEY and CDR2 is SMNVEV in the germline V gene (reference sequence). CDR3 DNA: TGTGCCAGCAGTACCCAGGGACAGATCCCTTACGAGCAGTACTTC. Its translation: CASSTQGQIPYEQYF.

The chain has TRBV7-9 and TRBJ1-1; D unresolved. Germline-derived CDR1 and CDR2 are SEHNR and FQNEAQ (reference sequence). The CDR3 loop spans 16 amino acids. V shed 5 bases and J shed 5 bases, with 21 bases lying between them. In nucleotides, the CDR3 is TGTGCCAGCAGCACCCTCCCTACAGCGGCGAATACTGAAGCTTTCTTT. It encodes CASSTLPTAANTEAFF.

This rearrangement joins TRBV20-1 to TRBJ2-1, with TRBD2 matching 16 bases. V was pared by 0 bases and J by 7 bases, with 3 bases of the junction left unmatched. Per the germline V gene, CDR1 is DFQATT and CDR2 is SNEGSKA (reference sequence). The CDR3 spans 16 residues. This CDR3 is CSARDGTSGGVNEQFF. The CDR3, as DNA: TGCAGTGCTAGAGATGGGACTAGCGGGGGGGTTAATGAGCAGTTCTTC.

CDR3 nucleotides: TGTGCCACCAGCAGGACTGCGGGGCAGGGGTCGAACCATGAGCAGTTCTTC. Encoded protein: CATSRTAGQGSNHEQFF. The rearrangement uses TRBV15 and TRBJ2-1; D assignment may be TRBD1 or TRBD2 (6 bases each). V was cut by 3 bases and J by 8 bases, with 23 bases left in between. Germline V gene lookup returns CDR1 LNHNV and CDR2 YYDKDF (reference sequence). The CDR3 is 17 amino acids.

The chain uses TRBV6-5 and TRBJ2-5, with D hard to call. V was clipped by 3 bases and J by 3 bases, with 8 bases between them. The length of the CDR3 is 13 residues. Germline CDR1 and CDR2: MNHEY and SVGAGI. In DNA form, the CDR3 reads TGTGCCAGCAGTTATTATGGGGAAGAGACCCAGTACTTC. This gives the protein CASSYYGEETQYF.

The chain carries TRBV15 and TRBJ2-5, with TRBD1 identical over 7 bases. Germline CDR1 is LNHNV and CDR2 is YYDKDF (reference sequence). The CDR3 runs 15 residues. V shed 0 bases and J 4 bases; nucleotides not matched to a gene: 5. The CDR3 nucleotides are TGTGCCACCAGCAGAGACTCGACAGGGACAGAGACCCAGTACTTC. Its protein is CATSRDSTGTETQYF. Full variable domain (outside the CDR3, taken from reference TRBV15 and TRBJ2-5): DAMVIQNPRYQVTQFGKPVTLSCSQTLNHNVMYWYQQKSSQAPKLLFHYYDKDFNNEADTPDNFQSRRPNTSFCFLDIRSPGLGDTAMYLCATSRDSTGTETQYFGPGTRLLVL.

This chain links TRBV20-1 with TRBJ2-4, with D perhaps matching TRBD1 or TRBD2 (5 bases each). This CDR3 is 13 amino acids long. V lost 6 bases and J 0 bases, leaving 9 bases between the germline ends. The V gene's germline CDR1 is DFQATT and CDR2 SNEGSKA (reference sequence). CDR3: CSAPGTAKNIQYF. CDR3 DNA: TGCAGTGCACCCGGGACAGCCAAAAACATTCAGTACTTC.

CDR3 in amino acids: CAWSVTQYEQYF. In DNA, the CDR3 is TGTGCCTGGAGTGTAACCCAATACGAGCAGTACTTC. V usage is TRBV30 and J usage is TRBJ2-7; D not resolved. Germline values: CDR1 GTSNPN, CDR2 SVGIG (reference sequence). This CDR3 has 12 residues. V was cut by 0 bases and J by 4 bases, with 7 bases left in between.

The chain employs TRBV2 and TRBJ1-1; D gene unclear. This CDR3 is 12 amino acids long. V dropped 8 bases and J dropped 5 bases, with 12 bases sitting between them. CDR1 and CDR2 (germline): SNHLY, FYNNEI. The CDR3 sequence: CASSLEETEAFF. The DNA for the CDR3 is TGTGCCAGCTCCCTGGAGGAAACTGAAGCTTTCTTT.

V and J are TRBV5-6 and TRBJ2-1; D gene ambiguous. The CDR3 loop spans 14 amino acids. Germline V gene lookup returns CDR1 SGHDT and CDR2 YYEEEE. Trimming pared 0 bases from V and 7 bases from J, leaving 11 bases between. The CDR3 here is CASSLDVDRNEQFF. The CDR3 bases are TGTGCCAGCAGCTTGGACGTAGACCGGAATGAGCAGTTCTTC.